Each of the 13 T cell receptor beta chains below was sequenced from the same sample in a study of T cell responses to AZD1222 COVID-19 vaccine. TCRdb's copy holds only in-frame clones and misses some; the assay was immunoSEQ multiplex PCR. This sample has around 94,000 clones, with over 75% found just once. Sequenced here: peripheral blood, sampled on day 0 of AZD1222 vaccination. These receptors all come from an adult in good health.

This clone was counted once. The chain has TRBV28 and TRBJ2-1; TRBD1 might be the D (6 bases). Deletions cut 3 bases from V and 2 bases from J, with 14 bases between. The germline V gene has CDR1 MDHEN and CDR2 SYDVKM. The length of the CDR3 is 16 residues. The CDR3 DNA reads TGTGCCAGCAGTTTCGCCCGAGGGGGAACCTACAATGAGCAGTTCTTC. Translating gives CASSFARGGTYNEQFF.

The chain links TRBV19 to TRBJ1-1; D uncertain. In germline, CDR1 is LNHDA, CDR2 SQIVND (reference sequence). With 7 bases removed from V and 4 bases from J, the gap between germline ends came to 25 bases. The CDR3 has 17 amino acids. The CDR3 spells CASTPSVGVGFGTEAFF. The DNA for the CDR3 is TGTGCCAGTACTCCCTCAGTCGGAGTCGGGTTTGGCACTGAAGCTTTCTTT.

J is TRBJ1-1 and V is TRBV5-6; D is ambiguous. Trimming took 7 bases from V and 7 from J, leaving 14 bases between them. This CDR3 spans 12 amino acids. CDR1 and CDR2 (germline): SGHDT, YYEEEE. CDR3 sequence: CASRTTGGEAFF. The CDR3, as DNA: TGTGCCAGCCGGACCACGGGTGGTGAAGCTTTCTTT. The variable domain in full, with the rest retrieved from reference TRBV5-6 and TRBJ1-1, is DAGVTQSPTHLIKTRGQQVTLRCSPKSGHDTVSWYQQALGQGPQFIFQYYEEEERQRGNFPDRFSGHQFPNYSSELNVNALLLGDSALYLCASRTTGGEAFFGQGTRLTVV.

The V and J genes are TRBV28 and TRBJ1-6; unclear D gene. Trimming shortened V by 6 bases and J by 7 bases, and 4 bases separated the two germline ends. The CDR3 extends over 11 amino acids. CDR1 is MDHEN and CDR2 is SYDVKM in the germline V gene. This CDR3 reads CASSLNSPLHF. Here the CDR3 DNA reads TGTGCCAGCAGCTTAAATTCACCCCTCCACTTT.

The chain is built from TRBV5-1 and TRBJ1-5, with a weak D call TRBD1 (5 bases). The CDR3 loop spans 16 amino acids. The germline V and J ends were trimmed by 5 bases and 0 bases, with 15 bases remaining between them. CDR1 is SGHRS, CDR2 YFSETQ, per germline. In nucleotides, the CDR3 is TGCGCCAGCAGACCCGGGACCGATAATAGCAATCAGCCCCAGCATTTT. It yields the protein CASRPGTDNSNQPQHF.

The chain employs TRBV7-9 and TRBJ1-2; D not resolved. CDR3 length equals 11 residues. Trimming stripped 5 bases from V and 9 bases from J, with 10 bases between. Per germline, CDR1 SEHNR and CDR2 FQNEAQ (reference sequence). The CDR3 loop reads CASSPEESYTF. The CDR3, as DNA: TGTGCCAGCAGCCCCGAGGAGAGCTACACCTTC.

This clone was seen more than once but under ten times. The chain employs TRBV6-5 and TRBJ1-1; no definite D call. V was shortened by 5 bases and J by 0 bases, with 10 bases between the two germline ends. This CDR3 comprises 14 residues. Germline assignment: CDR1 MNHEY and CDR2 SVGAGI. The chain's CDR3 is CASSHRDMNTEAFF. The CDR3 bases are TGTGCCAGCAGTCACAGAGATATGAACACTGAAGCTTTCTTT.

The V call is TRBV11-2, the J call TRBJ2-1; D is unresolved. The CDR3 length is 14 residues. The V and J ends lost 1 base and 8 bases respectively, with 12 bases between them. The germline V gene encodes CDR1 SGHAT and CDR2 FQNNGV. In nucleotides, the CDR3 is TGTGCCAGCAGCTTAGGGGCAGAGTCCCATGAGCAGTTCTTC. The encoded protein is CASSLGAESHEQFF.

V is TRBV7-3 and J is TRBJ2-3, with no clear D. The V end was cut by 5 bases, the J end by 6 bases, with 15 bases between. This CDR3 is 14 amino acids long. Germline CDR1 and CDR2: SGHTA and FQGTGA. Here the CDR3 reads CASSPGSLADTQYF. CDR3 nucleotides: TGTGCCAGCAGCCCTGGTAGCCTCGCGGATACGCAGTATTTT. Using reference TRBV7-3 and TRBJ2-3 for the parts outside the CDR3, the full variable domain is GAGVSQTPSNKVTEKGKYVELRCDPISGHTALYWYRQSLGQGPEFLIYFQGTGAADDSGLPNDRFFAVRPEGSVSTLKIQRTERGDSAVYLCASSPGSLADTQYFGPGTRLTVL.

The chain uses TRBV19 and TRBJ2-7; D may be TRBD1 (6 bases). V lost 9 bases and J 3 bases, leaving 15 bases between the germline ends. Germline V CDR1 and CDR2: LNHDA, SQIVND (reference sequence). The CDR3 loop spans 13 amino acids. CDR3 amino acids: CASRRTDDYEQYF. The CDR3 region has the DNA TGTGCCAGCCGCCGGACAGACGACTACGAGCAGTACTTC.

The chain links TRBV15 to TRBJ1-2; possibly TRBD1 for D (6 bases). Germline V gene data show CDR1 as LNHNV and CDR2 as YYDKDF (reference sequence). This CDR3 contains 13 residues. Between the trimmed V and J ends, which lost 5 bases and 4 bases, there was a span of 11 bases. The CDR3 protein is CATSSRDIYGYTF. CDR3 bases: TGTGCCACCAGCTCTCGGGACATCTATGGCTACACCTTC.

The rearrangement joins TRBV24-1 to TRBJ2-1, with TRBD2 matching over 11 bases. The germline V gene encodes CDR1 KGHDR and CDR2 SFDVKD. The V gene end was trimmed by 4 bases and the J gene end by 1 base; junction bases not matched to a gene: 8. CDR3 length equals 18 residues. The DNA for the CDR3 is TGTGCCACCAGTGACTACCTTACTAGCGGGGGATCCTACAATGAGCAGTTCTTC. Translated, it gives CATSDYLTSGGSYNEQFF.

This clone showed up just once. This sequence joins TRBV29-1 and TRBJ1-3, with a weak D call TRBD1 (5 bases). The germline V gene encodes CDR1 SQVTM and CDR2 ANQGSEA. V was pared by 2 bases and J by 5 bases, with 7 bases between. This CDR3 comprises 12 residues. CDR3 loop: CSVEQGRNTIYF. The CDR3, as DNA: TGCAGCGTTGAACAGGGCCGAAACACCATATATTTT.